What follows are 15 T cell receptor beta chains derived from one specimen sequenced in a study of beta chain features in type 1 diabetes. Reverse transcription of all isolated RNA meant that expressed TCRB transcripts were sequenced. Some clones are missing from TCRdb's copy, which holds only in-frame ones; the method was immunoSEQ multiplex PCR. The sample has some 270,000 clones, 8% seen once. Sequences were obtained from central memory CD4+ T cells from blood. Receptor source: a woman between 18 and 29 years old in good health.

This clone was picked up a small number of times. The rearrangement links TRBV2 to TRBJ1-2; 9 positions agree with TRBD1. Germline V CDR1 and CDR2: SNHLY, FYNNEI. The CDR3 length is 13 residues. The ends lost 11 bases at V and 2 bases at J; junction bases unmatched: 6. This chain's CDR3 is CAGQGQGNYGYTF. Here the CDR3 DNA reads TGTGCCGGACAGGGACAGGGAAACTATGGCTACACCTTC.

The V gene is TRBV19, the J gene TRBJ1-4; 7 bases agree with TRBD1. This CDR3 spans 14 amino acids. V was pared by 4 bases and J by 7 bases, with 6 bases of the junction left unmatched. Looked up from germline, CDR1 is LNHDA and CDR2 is SQIVND (reference sequence). The CDR3: CASSRQGVGEKLFF. In DNA, the CDR3 is TGTGCCAGTAGTAGGCAGGGGGTAGGTGAAAAACTGTTTTTT.

This clone has just a few counts. V and J are TRBV7-3 and TRBJ2-2; TRBD2 matches at 9 bases. The germline gives CDR1 SGHTA, CDR2 FQGTGA. Germline trimming cut 2 bases from V and 6 bases from J; bases unmatched to any gene: 7. The CDR3 covers 16 residues. The CDR3 protein is CASSLSASGEAGELFF. Written as DNA, the CDR3 is TGTGCCAGCAGCTTATCGGCTAGCGGGGAAGCCGGGGAGCTGTTTTTT.

This clone was picked up a small number of times. V and J are TRBV7-2 and TRBJ2-1; D may match TRBD1 or TRBD2 (6 bases each). Germline CDR1 SGHTA, CDR2 FQGNSA. The CDR3 is 19 amino acids. Trimming cost V 3 bases and J 0 bases, with 21 bases left between them. The CDR3 here is CASSFPLRGAAISYNEQFF. The CDR3 DNA sequence: TGTGCCAGCAGCTTTCCGCTTAGGGGGGCTGCTATCTCCTACAATGAGCAGTTCTTC. The variable domain in full, with the rest retrieved from reference TRBV7-2 and TRBJ2-1, is GAGVSQSPSNKVTEKGKDVELRCDPISGHTALYWYRQSLGQGLEFLIYFQGNSAPDKSGLPSDRFSAERTGGSVSTLTIQRTQQEDSAVYLCASSFPLRGAAISYNEQFFGPGTRLTVL.

The genes are TRBV5-1 and TRBJ1-4; D uncertain. The germline CDR1 and CDR2 sequences are SGHRS and YFSETQ. The CDR3 is 14 amino acids. V was cut by 8 bases and J by 7 bases, with 18 bases left in between. CDR3 nucleotide sequence: TGCGCCAGTCGGCCTGCCCCGTCGGGTGAAAAACTGTTTTTT. Its translation is CASRPAPSGEKLFF.

The chain joins TRBV5-4 to TRBJ2-1; 9 nucleotides line up with TRBD2. CDR1 and CDR2 (germline): SGHNT, YYREEE (reference sequence). Trimming at V came to 0 bases and at J to 5 bases, leaving 3 bases not matched to a gene. The CDR3 consists of 15 residues. The CDR3 coding sequence is TGTGCCAGCAGCTTGGGGGTAGCGGGGGACAATGAGCAGTTCTTC. This translates into CASSLGVAGDNEQFF.

The rearrangement joins TRBV6-5 to TRBJ1-4; perhaps TRBD1 as D (6 bases). The CDR3 consists of 14 residues. Germline lookup yields CDR1 MNHEY and CDR2 SVGAGI. V dropped 6 bases and J dropped 8 bases, with 16 bases sitting between them. This CDR3 is CASRGRGSSEKLFF. CDR3 coding DNA: TGTGCCAGCAGGGGGAGGGGGTCCTCGGAAAAACTGTTTTTT.

This clone came up a few times. The chain combines TRBV29-1 with TRBJ2-1, with 8 bases matching TRBD1. Germline CDR1 and CDR2: SQVTM and ANQGSEA. Trimming took 7 bases from V and 8 from J; bases not matched to a gene: 7. The CDR3 covers 12 residues. The CDR3 DNA sequence: TGCAGCGCCGAGACAGGGGCCCATGAGCAGTTCTTC. The encoded protein is CSAETGAHEQFF.

The genes are TRBV14 and TRBJ1-1, with 7 positions matching TRBD1. Germline CDR1 is SGHDN and CDR2 is FVKESK. The CDR3 runs 14 residues. V was clipped by 4 bases and J by 8 bases; unmatched bases: 10. CDR3 sequence (DNA): TGTGCCAGCAGCCTAACCGGGACAGCCTCGGAAGCTTTCTTT. Amino acid sequence: CASSLTGTASEAFF. The variable domain in full, completed from reference TRBV14 and TRBJ1-1, reads EAGVTQFPSHSVIEKGQTVTLRCDPISGHDNLYWYRRVMGKEIKFLLHFVKESKQDESGMPNNRFLAERTGGTYSTLKVQPAELEDSGVYFCASSLTGTASEAFFGQGTRLTVV.

This chain links TRBV7-8 with TRBJ2-7; 8 bases are a match to TRBD2. The CDR3 sequence is 14 residues long. Per germline, CDR1 SGHVS and CDR2 FQNEAQ. J gave up 0 bases and V 7 bases, and 5 bases lay outside the gene matches. CDR3 sequence (DNA): TGTGCCAGCACCACCGGGAGGGCCTCCTACGAGCAGTACTTC. As protein: CASTTGRASYEQYF.

The chain joins TRBV4-1 to TRBJ1-5; perhaps TRBD1 as D (5 bases). CDR1 and CDR2 (germline): MGHRA, YSYEKL. The CDR3 is made up of 17 amino acids. V was trimmed by 4 bases and J by 2 bases, leaving 18 bases between them. The CDR3, as DNA: TGCGCCAGCAGCCTAAGCCCCAGGGAGTTGGGCAATCAGCCCCAGCATTTT. It translates to CASSLSPRELGNQPQHF.

This clone was detected ten times or more. The V gene is TRBV2, the J gene TRBJ1-5; D gene ambiguous. Germline assignment: CDR1 SNHLY and CDR2 FYNNEI. The CDR3 runs to 14 residues. Trimming stripped 10 bases from V and 6 bases from J, with 19 bases between. DNA for the CDR3: TGTGCCACCAGACTAGGTGGTACTTCTCAGCCCCAGCATTTT. It is translated as CATRLGGTSQPQHF.

The genes are TRBV5-1 and TRBJ2-5; 7 bases fit TRBD2. Per the germline V gene, CDR1 is SGHRS and CDR2 is YFSETQ. The V gene end was trimmed by 5 bases and the J gene end by 2 bases; junction bases not matched to a gene: 6. CDR3 length: 14 amino acids. The CDR3 spells CASRPGLQQETQYF. The CDR3 region has the DNA TGCGCCAGCAGACCGGGACTACAACAAGAGACCCAGTACTTC.

This clone was detected only a few times. The genes are TRBV7-2 and TRBJ2-3; 12 nucleotides line up with TRBD2. CDR3 size: 17 residues. Germline assignment: CDR1 SGHTA and CDR2 FQGNSA. Trimming took 5 bases from V and 5 from J; bases not matched to a gene: 11. CDR3 DNA sequence: TGTGCCAGCAGCCTTATTGCCGGGACTAGCGGGCTAGATACGCAGTATTTT. Amino acid sequence: CASSLIAGTSGLDTQYF. The full variable domain, completed using reference TRBV7-2 and TRBJ2-3, is GAGVSQSPSNKVTEKGKDVELRCDPISGHTALYWYRQSLGQGLEFLIYFQGNSAPDKSGLPSDRFSAERTGGSVSTLTIQRTQQEDSAVYLCASSLIAGTSGLDTQYFGPGTRLTVL.

This clone occurred many times. This rearrangement joins TRBV7-8 to TRBJ2-3, with D tentatively TRBD2 (5 bases). V was trimmed by 4 bases and J by 1 base, leaving 9 bases between them. The CDR3 runs 14 residues. Germline CDR1 SGHVS, CDR2 FQNEAQ. CDR3 amino acids: CASSSHSGTDTQYF. The CDR3 DNA follows: TGTGCCAGCAGCTCCCATAGCGGCACAGATACGCAGTATTTT.